The source of this T cell receptor beta chain is a study of OX40 agonist ivuxolimab in advanced cancers. The data were produced by immunoSEQ multiplex PCR, yet TCRdb's version contains in-frame clones alone and is incomplete. This repertoire shows about 60,000 clones, roughly nine tenths found once; its top ten account for around an eighth. CDR1 and CDR2 (germline): MDHEN, SYDVKM. There are 15 residues in the CDR3. The V end was cut by 5 bases, the J end by 5 bases, with 18 bases between. The specimen comprised CD4+ or CD8+ T cells sorted from blood, sampled in a trial of the OX40 agonist ivuxolimab. V gene TRBV28 combines with J gene TRBJ2-5; D might be TRBD2 (6 bases). The receptor was isolated from an adult with an advanced solid tumor such as melanoma, head and neck, liver or kidney cancer. The CDR3 loop reads CASSLTGTPSETQYF. DNA of the CDR3: TGTGCCAGCAGTCTGACCGGGACTCCTAGCGAGACCCAGTACTTC.